What follows describes a single T cell receptor (beta chain). These data come from a study of shared clonotypes between healthy human individuals. The CDR3 runs to 15 residues. The germline V gene has CDR1 SGHTA and CDR2 FQGNSA. V was trimmed by 3 bases and J by 2 bases, leaving 14 bases between them. Assay: immunoSEQ multiplex PCR; the TCRdb copy retains only in-frame clones and omits some. The profile shows about 2.1 million clones, about 92% of them singletons. Naive CD8 populations comprised CD45RO-negative cells positively selected for CCR7, excluding terminally differentiated effector memory CD45RA+ cells.

Sequencing used naive CD8+ T cells from PBMCs. The receptor was isolated from a man aged 18 to 29 in good health. Some clones in this sample may be carry-over from other donors' samples. This chain uses TRBV7-2 with TRBJ2-7; D unresolved. CDR3 sequence: CASSFRPVSPYEQYF. The CDR3 nucleotides read TGTGCCAGCAGCTTCCGGCCTGTAAGTCCCTACGAGCAGTACTTC.